The rows below give T cell receptor beta chains drawn from one sample of a study of Ad26.COV2.S vaccination and SARS-CoV-2 variants. Assay: immunoSEQ multiplex PCR; the TCRdb copy retains only in-frame clones and omits some. The table has around 450,000 clones, 80% to 90% seen once; the top ten hold about 1.5%. This material consisted of peripheral blood, taken in a trial of Ad26.COV2.S vaccine versus placebo. The receptors stem from a person aged 18-65 years who received the Ad26.COV2.S COVID-19 vaccine or a placebo. The CDR3 runs from the conserved cysteine through the conserved F or W. A clone size is listed for some rows: how often the clone was seen (once, few, many), or a class if it is expanded.

abundance	v_gene	j_gene	CDR3aa
-	TRBV19	TRBJ1-1	CASSVQYSEAFF
-	TRBV7-3	TRBJ2-3	CASSLGLAGTLDTQYF
-	TRBV3-1/TRBV3-2	TRBJ1-2	CASSQLENYGYTF
-	TRBV29-1	TRBJ1-1	CSVVGQGRAFF
-	TRBV7-9	TRBJ2-5	CASNRGLETQYF
-	TRBV7-9	TRBJ2-2	CASRRDGLNTGELFF
once	TRBV12-3/TRBV12-4	TRBJ2-7	CASSLASGEQYF
-	TRBV30	TRBJ2-7	CAWMVQGEQYF
few	TRBV19	TRBJ1-5	CASSMRGSNQPQHF
once	TRBV7-6	TRBJ1-2	CASSPDGNYGYTF
-	TRBV7-2	TRBJ2-1	CASSFLIEKEQFF
-	TRBV30	TRBJ1-1	CAWSHDPRTPGGAFF
-	TRBV6-2/TRBV6-3	TRBJ2-7	CASSTQTYEQYF
-	TRBV4-1	TRBJ1-2	CASSQDIDRVGYTF
once	TRBV4-2	TRBJ2-1	CASSQAFSGHNEQFF
-	TRBV7-6	TRBJ1-5	CASSPGAGGITAQHF
-	TRBV28	TRBJ1-4	CASSLWGQDEKLFF
-	TRBV28	TRBJ1-2	CASSTGGAGYGYTF
-	TRBV19	TRBJ1-5	CASSIRGRRSNQPQHF
once	TRBV6-5	TRBJ1-3	CASSYGGGPGGNTIYF
-	TRBV2	TRBJ1-5	CASSATEFRDGQPQHF
few	TRBV6-5	TRBJ1-2	CASSPLPRQGGGYTF
-	TRBV24-1	TRBJ1-2	CATSDSRDRFGYTF
-	TRBV19	TRBJ1-1	CASSPSLGEAFF
-	TRBV11-2	TRBJ1-5	CASSLGSSNSNQPQHF